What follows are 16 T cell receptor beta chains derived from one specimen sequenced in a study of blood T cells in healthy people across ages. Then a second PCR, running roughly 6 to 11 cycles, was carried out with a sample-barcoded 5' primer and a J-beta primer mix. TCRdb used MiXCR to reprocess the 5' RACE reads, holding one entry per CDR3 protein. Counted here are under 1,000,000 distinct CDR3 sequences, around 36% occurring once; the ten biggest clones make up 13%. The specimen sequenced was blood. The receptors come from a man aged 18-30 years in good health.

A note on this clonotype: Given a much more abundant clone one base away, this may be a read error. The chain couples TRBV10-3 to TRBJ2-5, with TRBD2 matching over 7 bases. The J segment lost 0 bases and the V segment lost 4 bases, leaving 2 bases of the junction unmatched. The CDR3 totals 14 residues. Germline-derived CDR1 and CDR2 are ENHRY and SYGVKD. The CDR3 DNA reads TGTGCCATCAGTGGGGGAGGGGACCAAGAGACCCAGTACTTC. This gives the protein CAISGGGDQETQYF.

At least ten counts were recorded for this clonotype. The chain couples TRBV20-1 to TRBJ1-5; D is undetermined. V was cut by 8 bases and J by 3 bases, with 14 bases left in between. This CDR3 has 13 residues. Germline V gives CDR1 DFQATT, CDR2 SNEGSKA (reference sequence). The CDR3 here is CSPRRRNNQPQHF. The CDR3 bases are TGCAGTCCCAGAAGACGGAACAATCAGCCCCAGCATTTT.

The chain's CDR3 is CASSSEIGMNTEAFF. In DNA form, the CDR3 reads TGCGCCAGCAGCTCGGAGATTGGCATGAACACTGAAGCTTTCTTT. V usage is TRBV5-1 and J usage is TRBJ1-1; D unresolved. Germline V gene lookup returns CDR1 SGHRS and CDR2 YFSETQ. This CDR3 has 15 residues. With 3 bases removed from V and 0 bases from J, the gap between germline ends came to 12 bases.

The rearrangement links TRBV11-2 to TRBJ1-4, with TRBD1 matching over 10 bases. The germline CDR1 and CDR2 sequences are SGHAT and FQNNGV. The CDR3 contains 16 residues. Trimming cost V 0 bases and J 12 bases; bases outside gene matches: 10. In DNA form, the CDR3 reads TGTGCCAGCAGCTTAGATGTGGTGGGGACAGGGGAAGAACTGTTTTTT. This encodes CASSLDVVGTGEELFF.

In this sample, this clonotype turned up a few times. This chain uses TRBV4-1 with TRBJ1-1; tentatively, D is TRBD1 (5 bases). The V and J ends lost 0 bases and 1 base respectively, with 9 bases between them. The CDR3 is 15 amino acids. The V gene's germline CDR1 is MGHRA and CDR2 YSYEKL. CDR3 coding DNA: TGCGCCAGCAGCCAAGAACCGGGGACGAACACTGAAGCTTTCTTT. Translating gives CASSQEPGTNTEAFF.

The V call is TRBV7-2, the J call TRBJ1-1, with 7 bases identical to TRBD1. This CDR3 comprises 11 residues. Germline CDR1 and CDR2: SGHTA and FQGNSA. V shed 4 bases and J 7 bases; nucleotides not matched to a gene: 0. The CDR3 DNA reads TGTGCCAGCAGCTGGGACAGTGAAGCTTTCTTT. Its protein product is CASSWDSEAFF.

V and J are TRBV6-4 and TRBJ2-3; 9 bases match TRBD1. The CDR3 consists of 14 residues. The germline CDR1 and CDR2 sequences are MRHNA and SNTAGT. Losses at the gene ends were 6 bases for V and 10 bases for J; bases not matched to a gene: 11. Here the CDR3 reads CASRAGTGFRPQYF. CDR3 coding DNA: TGTGCCAGCAGGGCCGGGACAGGGTTTCGCCCGCAGTATTTT.

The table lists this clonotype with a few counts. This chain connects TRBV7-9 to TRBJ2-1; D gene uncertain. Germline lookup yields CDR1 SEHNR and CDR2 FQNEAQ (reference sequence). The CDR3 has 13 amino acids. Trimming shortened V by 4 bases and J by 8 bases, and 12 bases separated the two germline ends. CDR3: CASSSPVAHEQFF. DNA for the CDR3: TGTGCCAGCAGCTCGCCTGTAGCACATGAGCAGTTCTTC.

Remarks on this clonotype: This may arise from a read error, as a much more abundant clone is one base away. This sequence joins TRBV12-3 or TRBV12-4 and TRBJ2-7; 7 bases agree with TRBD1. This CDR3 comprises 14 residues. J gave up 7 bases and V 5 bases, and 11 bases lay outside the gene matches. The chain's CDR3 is CASSRRDSYNEQYF. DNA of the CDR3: TGTGCCAGCAGTCGCCGGGACAGTTACAATGAGCAGTACTTC.

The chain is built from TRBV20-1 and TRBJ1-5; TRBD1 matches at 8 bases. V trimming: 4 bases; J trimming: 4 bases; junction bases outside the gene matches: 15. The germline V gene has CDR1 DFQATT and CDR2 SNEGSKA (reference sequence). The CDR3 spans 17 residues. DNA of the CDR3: TGCAGTGCTACGCCAAGCGGCCGGACAGGGATAAATCAGCCCCAGCATTTT. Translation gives CSATPSGRTGINQPQHF.

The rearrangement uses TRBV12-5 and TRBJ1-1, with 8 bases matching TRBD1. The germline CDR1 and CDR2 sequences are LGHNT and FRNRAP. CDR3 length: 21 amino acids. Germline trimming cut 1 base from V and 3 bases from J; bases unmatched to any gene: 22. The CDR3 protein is CASGLALSPLRQGALDTEAFF. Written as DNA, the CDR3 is TGTGCTAGTGGTTTGGCCCTATCCCCCCTGAGGCAGGGGGCTTTGGACACTGAAGCTTTCTTT.

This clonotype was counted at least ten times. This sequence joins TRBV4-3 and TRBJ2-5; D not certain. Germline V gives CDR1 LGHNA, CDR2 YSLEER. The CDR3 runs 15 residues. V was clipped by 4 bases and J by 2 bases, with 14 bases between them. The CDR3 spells CASSRDPLEQETQYF. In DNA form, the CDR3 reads TGCGCCAGCAGCCGAGATCCCCTCGAACAAGAGACCCAGTACTTC.

The CDR3 bases are TGTGCCAGCAGTCCCCGACAGGGGCAAACGGATACGCAGTATTTT. Encoded protein: CASSPRQGQTDTQYF. This rearrangement joins TRBV12-3 or TRBV12-4 to TRBJ2-3, with 8 positions matching TRBD1. The CDR3 is 15 amino acids. Trimming took 5 bases from V and 6 from J; bases not matched to a gene: 10.

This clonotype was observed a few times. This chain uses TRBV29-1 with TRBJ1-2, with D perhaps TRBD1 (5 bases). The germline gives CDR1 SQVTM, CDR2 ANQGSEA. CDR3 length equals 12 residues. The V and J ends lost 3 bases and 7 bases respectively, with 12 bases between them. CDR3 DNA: TGCAGCGTTGACGCCAGGGCGGGTGGCTACACCTTC. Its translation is CSVDARAGGYTF.

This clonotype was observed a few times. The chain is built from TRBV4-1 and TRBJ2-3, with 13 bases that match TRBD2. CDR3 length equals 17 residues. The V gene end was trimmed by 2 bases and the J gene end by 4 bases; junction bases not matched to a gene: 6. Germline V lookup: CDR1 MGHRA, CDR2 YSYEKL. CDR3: CASSQSGLAGDPDTQYF. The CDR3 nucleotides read TGCGCCAGCAGCCAATCCGGACTAGCGGGGGATCCAGATACGCAGTATTTT.

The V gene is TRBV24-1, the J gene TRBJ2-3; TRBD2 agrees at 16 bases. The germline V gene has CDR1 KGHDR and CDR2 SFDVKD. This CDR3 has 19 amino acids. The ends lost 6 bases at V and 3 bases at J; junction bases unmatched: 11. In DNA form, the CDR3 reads TGTGCCACCAGTCCCAACCCCGGGACTAGCGGGGGGGCAACAGATACGCAGTATTTT. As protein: CATSPNPGTSGGATDTQYF.